What follows are 27 T cell receptor beta chains derived from one specimen sequenced in a study of T cell repertoires in cytomegalovirus infection. TCRdb fed the reads into MiXCR, producing one record per CDR3 protein. The sample contains more than 150,000 distinct CDR3 sequences, approximately 19% of which appear only once. Source material: PBMCs. The receptor set was obtained from a human donor in good health (CMV status not recorded). Some clones in this sample may be carry-over from other donors' samples.

This clonotype has only a few counts. The DNA for the CDR3 is TGTGCCAGCAGCCAAGATGAAACAGGGATGGGTCAGCCCCAGCATTTT. This sequence encodes CASSQDETGMGQPQHF. The V call is TRBV4-2, the J call TRBJ1-5; TRBD1 might be the D (6 bases). Germline loops: CDR1 LGHNA, CDR2 YNFKEQ. V gave up 0 bases and J gave up 6 bases, with 15 bases separating them. CDR3 size: 16 residues.

The chain combines TRBV7-2 with TRBJ1-5; 10 bases are shared with TRBD1. V trimming: 4 bases; J trimming: 0 bases; junction bases outside the gene matches: 9. Germline-derived CDR1 and CDR2 are SGHTA and FQGNSA. The CDR3 spans 18 residues. This CDR3 is CASSSRTGGVYSNQPQHF. CDR3 sequence (DNA): TGTGCCAGCAGCTCGAGGACAGGGGGTGTCTATAGCAATCAGCCCCAGCATTTT.

This clonotype was observed many times. This sequence joins TRBV29-1 and TRBJ2-5; 8 nucleotides match TRBD1. This CDR3 has 13 amino acids. Germline V gene data show CDR1 as SQVTM and CDR2 as ANQGSEA. With 5 bases clipped from V and 9 bases from J, the junction kept 11 bases outside the gene matches. CDR3 region: CSVRTGWDSAQYF. CDR3 DNA sequence: TGCAGCGTTAGGACAGGGTGGGATTCGGCCCAGTACTTC.

This clonotype was counted between two and nine times. This chain connects TRBV7-2 to TRBJ2-7, with D perhaps matching TRBD1 or TRBD2 (6 bases each). Germline-derived CDR1 and CDR2 are SGHTA and FQGNSA. The CDR3 is 16 residues long. The V and J ends lost 3 bases and 4 bases respectively, with 19 bases between them. The CDR3 nucleotides are TGTGCCAGCAGCTTGACGACGGACCTAGGGGGGTACGAGCAGTACTTC. Protein product: CASSLTTDLGGYEQYF.

There are a few counts of this clonotype. The V and J genes are TRBV12-3 or TRBV12-4 and TRBJ2-7, with 9 bases aligning to TRBD2. CDR3 length: 14 amino acids. Trimming cost V 8 bases and J 9 bases; bases outside gene matches: 14. The DNA of the CDR3 is TGTGCCAGCCGGGTCCTTGTGGCGGGAGGGGTGCAGTACTTC. This encodes CASRVLVAGGVQYF.

This clonotype was counted a few times. V gene TRBV2 combines with J gene TRBJ2-7; no clear D gene. Germline V gene sequence: CDR1 SNHLY, CDR2 FYNNEI. Trimming cost V 4 bases and J 2 bases, with 6 bases left between them. The CDR3 is 12 amino acids. The CDR3 protein is CASSGRTYEQYF. In DNA, the CDR3 is TGTGCCAGCAGTGGCAGAACCTACGAGCAGTACTTC.

The chain links TRBV20-1 to TRBJ2-7; TRBD1 agrees at 9 bases. The CDR3 extends over 15 amino acids. V shed 4 bases, J shed 6 bases, and the junction held 13 bases outside the gene matches. Germline assignment: CDR1 DFQATT and CDR2 SNEGSKA (reference sequence). CDR3 bases: TGCAGTGCTAACGACCCCGGACAGGGGAGGGGCGAGCAGTACTTC. Protein product: CSANDPGQGRGEQYF.

As to this clonotype: A much larger clone differs by one base, so this may be a read error. The chain links TRBV7-2 to TRBJ2-3; 15 bases agree with TRBD2. CDR1 and CDR2 (germline): SGHTA, FQGNSA. CDR3 length: 17 amino acids. V dropped 5 bases and J dropped 5; count of bases not matched to a gene: 8. The CDR3 DNA reads as TGTGCCAGCAGCGCAGGGACTAGCGGGAGGAACATAGATACGCAGTATTTT. It yields the protein CASSAGTSGRNIDTQYF.

This clonotype was seen a handful of times. This chain uses TRBV9 with TRBJ2-7; 9 positions agree with TRBD1. The V gene's germline CDR1 is SGDLS and CDR2 YYNGEE. V lost 1 base to trimming and J lost 5 bases; unmatched junction nucleotides: 7. This CDR3 spans 15 amino acids. CDR3 nucleotides: TGTGCCAGCAGCGTAAAGGGGACAGGGTACGACGAGCAGTACTTC. Amino acids: CASSVKGTGYDEQYF.

This chain links TRBV5-1 with TRBJ2-7, with D possibly matching TRBD2 (5 bases). Per the germline V gene, CDR1 is SGHRS and CDR2 is YFSETQ. The CDR3 is made up of 13 amino acids. Trimming took off 4 bases at V and 0 bases at J, with 8 bases between the two ends. This CDR3 reads CASSEAGSYEQYF. CDR3 nucleotide sequence: TGCGCCAGCAGCGAGGCGGGCTCCTACGAGCAGTACTTC.

There are a few counts of this clonotype. The chain has TRBV6-1 and TRBJ1-2; 9 bases agree with TRBD1. The CDR3 loop spans 15 amino acids. The J segment lost 2 bases and the V segment lost 7 bases, leaving 8 bases of the junction unmatched. Germline V CDR1 and CDR2: MNHNS, SASEGT. This chain's CDR3 is CASTEGQGKNYGYTF. The CDR3 DNA follows: TGTGCCAGCACCGAAGGACAGGGGAAGAACTATGGCTACACCTTC.

This clonotype has a handful of counts. The chain combines TRBV5-1 with TRBJ1-1; 8 bases line up with TRBD1. The CDR3 loop spans 15 amino acids. Germline V CDR1 and CDR2: SGHRS, YFSETQ. Trimming cost V 4 bases and J 5 bases; bases outside gene matches: 10. The CDR3 is CASSPTTGGKTEAFF. Here the CDR3 DNA reads TGCGCCAGCAGCCCGACAACAGGGGGGAAGACTGAAGCTTTCTTT.

V is TRBV18 and J is TRBJ1-1, with D possibly matching TRBD1 (6 bases). Trimming took 4 bases from V and 0 from J, leaving 15 bases between them. Germline-derived CDR1 and CDR2 are KGHSH and LQKENI. The CDR3 is made up of 16 amino acids. CDR3 DNA: TGTGCCAGCTCACAGAGACAGGTTGGGATGAACACTGAAGCTTTCTTT. This codes for CASSQRQVGMNTEAFF.

The CDR3 sequence is CAIRPEVGDTQYF. For the CDR3, the DNA is TGTGCCATCAGACCCGAAGTGGGAGATACGCAGTATTTT. This chain uses TRBV10-3 with TRBJ2-3; D is unclear. V gave up 6 bases and J gave up 5 bases, with 12 bases separating them. The CDR3 runs 13 residues. Per germline, CDR1 ENHRY and CDR2 SYGVKD.

V usage is TRBV4-3 and J usage is TRBJ1-3, with D possibly being TRBD1 (5 bases). CDR1 LGHNA and CDR2 YSLEER come from the germline V gene. V lost 0 bases and J lost 1, with 7 bases in between. The length of the CDR3 is 15 residues. The CDR3 loop reads CASSQDHRSGNTIYF. The CDR3 DNA sequence: TGCGCCAGCAGCCAAGATCACAGGTCTGGAAACACCATATATTTT.

The rearrangement links TRBV5-1 to TRBJ2-5; TRBD1 agrees at 8 bases. Germline V gene data show CDR1 as SGHRS and CDR2 as YFSETQ. V trimming: 0 bases; J trimming: 1 base; junction bases outside the gene matches: 2. This CDR3 contains 15 residues. CDR3 region: CASSLGDRTQETQYF. The CDR3 nucleotides read TGCGCCAGCAGCTTGGGGGACAGGACCCAAGAGACCCAGTACTTC.

With regard to this clonotype: It may be a read error: a sequence one base away is much more abundant. The chain combines TRBV6-8 with TRBJ2-5, with 8 bases identical to TRBD2. The CDR3 loop spans 16 amino acids. Germline CDR1 and CDR2: MNHGY and SAAAGT. CDR3 in DNA: TGTGCCGGCAGTCCCTGGACAGCGGGGGATCAAGAGACCCAGTACTTC. This gives the protein CAGSPWTAGDQETQYF.

This clonotype was seen ten or more times. J is TRBJ2-5 and V is TRBV7-2; no reliable D call. The germline V and J ends were trimmed by 5 bases and 2 bases, with 12 bases remaining between them. CDR1 is SGHTA, CDR2 FQGNSA, per germline. The CDR3 runs 14 residues. CDR3 residues: CASSPLSVQETQYF. CDR3 sequence (DNA): TGTGCCAGCAGCCCCCTCAGTGTTCAAGAGACCCAGTACTTC.

The chain has TRBV12-3 or TRBV12-4 and TRBJ2-3; the D gene could be TRBD1 or TRBD2 (6 bases each). V was cut by 6 bases and J by 8 bases, with 12 bases left in between. This CDR3 has 12 residues. The CDR3 protein is CASSPPGATQYF. Written as DNA, the CDR3 is TGTGCCAGCAGCCCCCCGGGGGCTACGCAGTATTTT.

This clonotype was counted a few times. The chain employs TRBV28 and TRBJ1-4; TRBD1 might be the D (6 bases). Germline CDR1 is MDHEN and CDR2 is SYDVKM. The CDR3 totals 16 residues. Trimming removed 5 bases at V and 4 bases at J, with 17 bases between. CDR3 amino acids: CASSPPAQGFNEKLFF. CDR3 DNA sequence: TGTGCCAGCAGTCCCCCGGCCCAGGGGTTTAATGAAAAACTGTTTTTT.

This clonotype was detected a few times. The chain recombines TRBV27 with TRBJ2-1; D is unresolved. The V gene lost 4 bases and the J gene lost 9 bases, with 10 bases spanning the gap. This CDR3 comprises 12 residues. Germline V lookup: CDR1 MNHEY, CDR2 SMNVEV (reference sequence). The CDR3 reads CASSYNLREQFF. CDR3 nucleotides: TGTGCCAGCAGTTATAATCTTCGTGAGCAGTTCTTC.

This clonotype was seen a few times. The chain carries TRBV6-5 and TRBJ2-3; D remains ambiguous. CDR1 is MNHEY, CDR2 SVGAGI, per germline. V shed 4 bases and J shed 1 base, with 9 bases lying between them. CDR3 length equals 14 residues. CDR3: CASSLLDGTDTQYF. In DNA, the CDR3 is TGTGCCAGCAGTTTACTGGACGGCACAGATACGCAGTATTTT.

The gene calls are TRBV6-1 and TRBJ2-1; D gene uncertain. The CDR3 runs 13 residues. Germline V gene sequence: CDR1 MNHNS, CDR2 SASEGT. V was cut by 7 bases and J by 0 bases, with 7 bases left in between. The CDR3 DNA is TGTGCCAGCACCGGTTCCTCCTACAATGAGCAGTTCTTC. Its protein product is CASTGSSYNEQFF.

This clonotype was observed at least ten times. The V gene is TRBV28, the J gene TRBJ2-1; 16 bases line up with TRBD2. This CDR3 is built from 13 residues. Germline CDR1 and CDR2: MDHEN and SYDVKM. Germline trimming cut 5 bases from V and 15 bases from J; bases unmatched to any gene: 4. The DNA for the CDR3 is TGTGCCAGCAGTCCGGGACTAGCGGGAGGGGGGTTCTTC. It is translated as CASSPGLAGGGFF.

This clonotype was recorded a few times. This chain connects TRBV6-5 to TRBJ2-2, with 7 bases lining up with TRBD2. The V segment lost 6 bases and the J segment 0 bases; nucleotides outside the gene matches: 10. The germline CDR1 and CDR2 sequences are MNHEY and SVGAGI. The CDR3 contains 17 residues. Written as DNA, the CDR3 is TGTGCCAGCAGGCCCCACCAGCGGGGCGCGAACACCGGGGAGCTGTTTTTT. Translated, it gives CASRPHQRGANTGELFF.

The rearrangement links TRBV27 to TRBJ2-7; the D gene could be TRBD1 or TRBD2 (5 bases each). V lost 5 bases and J 2 bases, leaving 16 bases between the germline ends. The CDR3 spans 15 residues. Germline V CDR1 and CDR2: MNHEY, SMNVEV (reference sequence). This CDR3 is CASSPLGTKPYEQYF. Written as DNA, the CDR3 is TGTGCCAGCAGTCCACTCGGGACCAAACCCTACGAGCAGTACTTC.

The J gene is TRBJ2-6, the V gene TRBV2, with D possibly TRBD2 on 5 matching bases. Trimming removed 6 bases at V and 4 bases at J, with 10 bases between. Per the germline V gene, CDR1 is SNHLY and CDR2 is FYNNEI. The length of the CDR3 is 14 residues. CDR3 in amino acids: CASSPSPGANVLTF. CDR3 DNA: TGTGCCAGCAGCCCTAGCCCCGGGGCCAACGTCCTGACTTTC.